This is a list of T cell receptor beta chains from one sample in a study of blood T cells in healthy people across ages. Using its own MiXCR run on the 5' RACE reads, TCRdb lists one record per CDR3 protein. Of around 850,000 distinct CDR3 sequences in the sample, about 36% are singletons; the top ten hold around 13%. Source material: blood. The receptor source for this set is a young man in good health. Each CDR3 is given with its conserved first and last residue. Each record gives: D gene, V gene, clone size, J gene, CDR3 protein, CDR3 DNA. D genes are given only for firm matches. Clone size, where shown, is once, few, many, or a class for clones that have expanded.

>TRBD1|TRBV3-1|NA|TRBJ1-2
CASSYKGAYGYTF
TGTGCCAGCAGCTACAAGGGGGCCTATGGCTACACCTTC
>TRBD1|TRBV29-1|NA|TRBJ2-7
CSVDRTGTDEQYF
TGCAGCGTTGATCGGACAGGGACGGACGAGCAGTACTTC
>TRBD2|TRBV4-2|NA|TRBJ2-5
CASSPSTTSGEETQYF
TGTGCCAGCAGCCCCTCCACGACTAGCGGGGAAGAGACCCAGTACTTC
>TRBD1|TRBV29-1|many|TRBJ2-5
CSVETGTGGLETQYF
TGCAGCGTCGAAACCGGGACAGGGGGGCTGGAGACCCAGTACTTC
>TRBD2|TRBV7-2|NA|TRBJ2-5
CASCPSGGGYNEQYF
TGTGCCAGCTGCCCTAGCGGGGGGGGTTACAATGAGCAGTACTTC
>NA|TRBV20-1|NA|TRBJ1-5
CSAPSASSGNWPQHF
TGCAGTGCCCCGAGCGCCAGCAGCGGCAATTGGCCCCAGCATTTT
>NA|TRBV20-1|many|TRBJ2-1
CSARDRGVGNNEQFF
TGCAGTGCTAGAGATAGGGGGGTAGGGAACAATGAGCAGTTCTTC
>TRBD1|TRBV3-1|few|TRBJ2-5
CASSQGDRLTTQYF
TGTGCCAGCAGCCAAGGGGACAGGTTGACAACCCAGTACTTC
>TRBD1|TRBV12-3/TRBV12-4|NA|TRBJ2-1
CASRRDRGRSYNEQFF
TGTGCCAGCAGACGCGACAGGGGCCGATCCTACAATGAGCAGTTCTTC
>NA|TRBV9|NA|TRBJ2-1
CASSGTSNEQFF
TGTGCCAGCAGCGGCACTAGTAATGAGCAGTTCTTC
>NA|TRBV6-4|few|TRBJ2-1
CASYRDSPQGEQFF
TGTGCCTCCTACCGGGACTCCCCACAGGGTGAGCAGTTCTTC
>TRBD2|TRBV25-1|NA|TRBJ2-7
CATERGLAGGPYNEQYF
TGTGCCACGGAGAGGGGACTAGCGGGGGGACCCTACAATGAGCAGTACTTC
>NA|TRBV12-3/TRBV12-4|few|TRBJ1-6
CASRTRGLNSPLHF
TGTGCCAGCAGAACCCGGGGCCTTAATTCACCCCTCCACTTT
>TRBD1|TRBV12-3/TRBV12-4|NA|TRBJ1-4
CASGKQGNRGNEKLFF
TGTGCCAGCGGGAAACAGGGGAATCGGGGTAATGAAAAACTGTTTTTT
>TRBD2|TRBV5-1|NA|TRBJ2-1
CASSFGGSRNNEQFF
TGCGCCAGCAGCTTCGGGGGGTCACGGAACAATGAGCAGTTCTTC
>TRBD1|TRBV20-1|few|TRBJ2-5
CSARDPVETGGHSTQIETQYF
TGCAGTGCTAGAGATCCGGTGGAGACAGGGGGCCATTCGACACAAATCGAGACCCAGTACTTC
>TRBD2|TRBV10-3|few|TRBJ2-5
CAISDRLAGRQETQYF
TGTGCCATCAGCGACAGACTAGCGGGACGCCAAGAGACCCAGTACTTC
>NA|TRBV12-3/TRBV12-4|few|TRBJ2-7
CASSQKRADPNYEQYF
TGTGCCAGCAGTCAAAAACGGGCAGACCCGAACTACGAGCAGTACTTC
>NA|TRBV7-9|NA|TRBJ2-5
CASSQTGAGETQYF
TGTGCCAGCAGCCAGACCGGGGCGGGTGAGACCCAGTACTTC
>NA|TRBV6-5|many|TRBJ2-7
CASSYSARREPYEQYF
TGTGCCAGCAGTTACTCGGCCCGCAGGGAGCCCTACGAGCAGTACTTC
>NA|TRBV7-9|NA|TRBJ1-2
CASSFLPPKENYGYTF
TGTGCCAGCAGCTTCCTACCCCCCAAGGAGAACTATGGCTACACCTTC
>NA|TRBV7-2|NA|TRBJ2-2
CASSVEVTAGELFF
TGTGCCAGCAGCGTAGAAGTCACGGCCGGGGAGCTGTTTTTT
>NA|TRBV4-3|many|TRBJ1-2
CASHRDRNSNYGYTF
TGCGCCAGCCACCGGGACCGCAATTCTAACTATGGCTACACCTTC
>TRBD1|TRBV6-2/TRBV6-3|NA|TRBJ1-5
CASRREQGNQPQHF
TGTGCCAGCAGGAGGGAACAGGGGAATCAGCCCCAGCATTTT
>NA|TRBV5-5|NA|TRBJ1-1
CASSLGGGIRTGTEAFF
TGTGCCAGCAGCTTGGGGGGCGGAATAAGAACGGGGACTGAAGCTTTCTTT
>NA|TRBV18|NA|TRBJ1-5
CASSPSAGNQPQHF
TGTGCCAGCTCACCTTCGGCCGGAAATCAGCCCCAGCATTTT
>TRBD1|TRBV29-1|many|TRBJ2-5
CSVGRGDRGGETQYF
TGCAGCGTTGGAAGGGGAGACAGGGGGGGAGAGACCCAGTACTTC
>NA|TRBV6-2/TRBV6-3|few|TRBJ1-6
CASSYRLNSPLHF
TGTGCCAGCAGTTACAGGCTTAATTCACCCCTCCACTTT
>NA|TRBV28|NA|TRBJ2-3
CASSPSSRGDTQYF
TGTGCCAGCAGTCCTTCGAGCCGTGGGGATACGCAGTATTTT
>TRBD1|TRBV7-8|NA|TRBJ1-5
CASSSGGIQPQHF
TGTGCCAGCAGCTCAGGGGGCATTCAGCCCCAGCATTTT
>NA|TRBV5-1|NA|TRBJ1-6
CASSWGYNSPLHF
TGCGCCAGCAGCTGGGGGTATAATTCACCCCTCCACTTT
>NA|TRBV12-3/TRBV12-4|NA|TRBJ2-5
CASSGGTTAQETQYF
TGTGCCAGCAGTGGGGGGACAACAGCTCAAGAGACCCAGTACTTC
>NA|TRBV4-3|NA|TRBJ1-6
CASSQDPPGGKSPLHF
TGCGCCAGCAGCCAAGACCCCCCGGGGGGTAAATCACCCCTCCACTTT
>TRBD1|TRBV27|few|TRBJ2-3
CASSVTGEDTQYF
TGTGCCAGCAGTGTAACAGGGGAAGATACGCAGTATTTT
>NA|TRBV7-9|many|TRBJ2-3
CASSLAVGDTQYF
TGCGCCAGCAGCTTGGCCGTTGGAGATACGCAGTATTTT
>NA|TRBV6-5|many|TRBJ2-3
CASSYGSTFSTDTQYF
TGTGCCAGCAGTTACGGGTCGACCTTTAGCACAGATACGCAGTATTTT
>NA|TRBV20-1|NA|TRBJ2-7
CSAGTGWYEQYF
TGCAGTGCAGGGACCGGGTGGTACGAGCAGTACTTC
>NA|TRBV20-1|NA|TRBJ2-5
CSATGLGETQYF
TGCAGTGCCACAGGGCTGGGTGAGACCCAGTACTTC
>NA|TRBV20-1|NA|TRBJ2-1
CSAKAGDPYEQFF
TGCAGTGCTAAGGCAGGCGATCCCTACGAGCAGTTCTTC
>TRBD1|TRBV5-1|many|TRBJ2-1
CASSSDSGTGRQEQFF
TGCGCCAGCAGCTCCGATTCCGGGACAGGGCGACAAGAGCAGTTCTTC
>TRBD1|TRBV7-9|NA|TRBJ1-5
CASGRGVQPQHF
TGTGCCAGCGGCAGGGGGGTTCAGCCCCAGCATTTT
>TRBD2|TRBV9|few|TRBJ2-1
CASSGGTSGSSYNEQFF
TGTGCCAGCAGCGGAGGGACTAGCGGAAGCTCCTACAATGAGCAGTTCTTC